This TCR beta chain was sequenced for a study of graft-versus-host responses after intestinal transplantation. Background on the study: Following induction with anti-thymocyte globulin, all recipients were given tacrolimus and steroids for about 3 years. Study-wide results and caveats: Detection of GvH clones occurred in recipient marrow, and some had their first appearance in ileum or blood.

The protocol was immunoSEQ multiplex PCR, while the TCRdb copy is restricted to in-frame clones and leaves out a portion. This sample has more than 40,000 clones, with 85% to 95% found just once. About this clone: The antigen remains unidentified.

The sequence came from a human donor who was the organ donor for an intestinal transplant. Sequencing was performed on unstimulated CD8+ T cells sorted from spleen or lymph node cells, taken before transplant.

In nucleotides, the CDR3 is TGTGCCAGCAGTGAACAGGGAGAAGCAACTAATGAAAAACTGTTTTTT. It encodes CASSEQGEATNEKLFF. The V and J genes are TRBV28 and TRBJ1-4; a weak D match, TRBD1 (6 bases). Trimming stripped 5 bases from V and 0 bases from J, with 13 bases between. The germline V gene has CDR1 MDHEN and CDR2 SYDVKM. The CDR3 loop spans 16 amino acids.